This TCR beta chain is drawn from a study of T-cell memory formation after mild COVID-19 (dated by TCRdb to the early 2020s). With respect to the entire study: TCR sequence clusters from the two donors were found to be largely donor specific. In two donors, T-cell clones that expanded and contracted after mild COVID-19 were followed by sequencing TCRalpha and TCRbeta repertoires longitudinally. Two young, previously healthy adult volunteers, one female and one male, were included in the cohort.

TCRdb shows the sequencer as Illumina NovaSeq 6000. TCRalpha and TCRbeta cDNA libraries were built by 5'RACE with constant-segment primers, adding sample barcodes and unique molecular identifiers. Trizol reagent was used to extract RNA from every sample. The libraries were amplified in two PCR steps, and the second step added a second sample barcode and Illumina TruSeq adapters. The libraries were sequenced on an Illumina NovaSeq using 2 x 150 bp paired-end reads. The study's own analysis went as follows. The reads were demultiplexed and collapsed into UMI-guided consensus sequences using migec v1.2.7. Using mixcr v2.1.11, UMI consensuses were aligned to TRA and TRB V and J templates and then assembled into clonotypes. Clonotypes were classified as expanded or contracted when called significant by both edgeR and NoisET, with noise models trained on biological replicates. For edgeR calls, the thresholds were a false discovery rate-adjusted p below 0.01 and a log2 fold-change of 1. PCA with hierarchical clustering of max-normalized trajectories of the 1000 most abundant clonotypes was used as exploratory dynamics analysis. Separately sequenced CD4+ and CD8+ repertoires were used to assign a CD4 or CD8 phenotype to each responding clone. TCRdb trimmed public reads at Q25 via fastp, called clones via MiXCR and kept in-frame beta chains. Every entry covers one CDR3 protein and lists the most common genes and DNA from its rows. V and J calls and clone size were set by TCRdb, not the authors. This sample gives approximately 410,000 distinct CDR3 sequences in total; 20% to 30% of them show up just once. Roughly 13% of the sample belongs to the ten largest clones.

The CDR3 spans 16 residues, from the cysteine through the phenylalanine. Left in the record is the CDR3 DNA by itself, 48 bases read in frame from the first base. Trimming accounts for 1 base at V and 0 bases at J, while the number of junction bases matched to no gene is 2. The germline V gene sets CDR1 to LGHNA and CDR2 to YSLEER. Ficoll-Paque density gradient centrifugation was used to isolate PBMCs. General findings and caveats noted by the study authors: Only a couple of mild cases were covered in the study, and larger cohorts including severe cases with pre-infection samples were considered necessary. Clones contracting from day 15 to 85 had balanced CD4/CD8 phenotypes, while a second wave expanding from day 15 to 37 was biased towards CD4+. Some responding clones were detected in pre-infection memory, suggesting pre-existing cross-reactive memory T cells joined the SARS-CoV-2 response. Contracting CD4+ clones were found mainly in CM and EM memory subsets, while CD8+ clones were enriched in EMRA. The second-wave clones that peaked on day 37 were not confirmed to be SARS-CoV-2 specific.

Of note for this clonotype: The antigen this receptor binds is unknown. Base qualities are not at hand, and no much larger clone is one base apart.

The receptor's source is an adult woman who had mild COVID-19 (a few samples of this study predate the infection). The sample titles of this study are shuffled in the database, so cell type and time point are left out; the donor was told from shared clones. Sequenced sample: PBMCs or a T cell subset sorted from them (not recorded which). The rearrangement joined TRBV4-3 to TRBJ2-3; the junction holds 9 bases that match TRBD2. In nucleotides, the sequence is TGCGCCAGCAGCCAAGCTACTAGCGGGAGCACAGATACGCAGTATTTT. The resulting protein is CASSQATSGSTDTQYF.